The TCR beta chain under discussion was sequenced for a study of shared clonotypes between healthy human individuals. Turning to the study itself: Each donor had three CD4 naive, three CD4 memory, two CD8 naive and one CD8 memory plate. Study outcomes and limitations: The naive CD4 repertoires of several donors were compared, and approximately 5% of clonotypes were shared. The low donor count limited represented genetic and exposure-history diversity.

V was pared by 6 bases and J by 2 bases, with 11 bases of the junction left unmatched. The CDR3 runs 15 residues. Germline V gene data show CDR1 as SGHRS and CDR2 as YFSETQ. Points on this clone: As yet, its antigen is unknown.

Around 220 ng DNA, tens of thousands of T cell genomes, went into each sorted-subset replicate PCR. Here immunoSEQ multiplex PCR was the method, and the copy in TCRdb shows in-frame clones only, minus some. The sample consists of 1,500,000 or so clones, approximately 98.5% of them appearing once. This chain links TRBV5-1 with TRBJ2-7; 7 bases fit TRBD2. The specimen was naive CD4+ T cells sorted from blood. Subset of the sample: CD45RA+ positively selected. The receptor was derived from a man aged 25 to 40 in good health. The CDR3 nucleotides read TGCGCCAGCACCCCCCGTGGCGGGAGTCCCTACGAGCAGTACTTC. Translating gives CASTPRGGSPYEQYF.